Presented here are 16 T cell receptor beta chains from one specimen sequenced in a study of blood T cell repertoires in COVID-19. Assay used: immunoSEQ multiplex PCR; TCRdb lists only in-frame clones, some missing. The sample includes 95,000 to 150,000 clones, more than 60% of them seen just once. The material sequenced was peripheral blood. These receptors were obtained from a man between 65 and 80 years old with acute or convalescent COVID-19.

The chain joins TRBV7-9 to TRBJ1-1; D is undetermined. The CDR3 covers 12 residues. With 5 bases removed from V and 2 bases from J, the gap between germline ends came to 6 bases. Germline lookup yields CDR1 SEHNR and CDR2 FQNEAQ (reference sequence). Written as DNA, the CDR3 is TGTGCCAGCAGCCGTTTAAACACTGAAGCTTTCTTT. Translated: CASSRLNTEAFF.

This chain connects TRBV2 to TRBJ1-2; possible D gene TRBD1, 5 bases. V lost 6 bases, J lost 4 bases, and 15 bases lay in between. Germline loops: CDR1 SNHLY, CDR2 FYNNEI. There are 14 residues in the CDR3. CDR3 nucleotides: TGTGCCAGCAGGGGGTCAGGGCTGAGCTATGGCTACACCTTC. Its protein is CASRGSGLSYGYTF.

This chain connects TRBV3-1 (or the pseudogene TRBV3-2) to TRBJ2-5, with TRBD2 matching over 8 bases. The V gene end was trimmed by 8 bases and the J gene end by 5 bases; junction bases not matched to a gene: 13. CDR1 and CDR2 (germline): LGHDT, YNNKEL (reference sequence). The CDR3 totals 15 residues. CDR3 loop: CASSSGGAGTETQYF. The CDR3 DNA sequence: TGTGCCAGCTCTTCCGGGGGGGCAGGGACGGAGACCCAGTACTTC.

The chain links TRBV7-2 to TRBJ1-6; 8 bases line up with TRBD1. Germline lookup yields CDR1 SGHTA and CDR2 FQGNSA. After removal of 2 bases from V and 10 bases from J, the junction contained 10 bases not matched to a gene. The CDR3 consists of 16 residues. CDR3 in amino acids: CASSLSRAGGYSPLHF. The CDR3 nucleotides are TGTGCCAGCAGCTTAAGCAGGGCAGGGGGCTACTCACCCCTCCACTTT.

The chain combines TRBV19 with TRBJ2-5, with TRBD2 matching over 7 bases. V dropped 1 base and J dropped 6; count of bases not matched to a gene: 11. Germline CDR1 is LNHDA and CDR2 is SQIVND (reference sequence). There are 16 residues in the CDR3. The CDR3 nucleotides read TGTGCCAGTAGTATAGTCCGGACTAGATCTATGAAGACCCAGTACTTC. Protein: CASSIVRTRSMKTQYF.

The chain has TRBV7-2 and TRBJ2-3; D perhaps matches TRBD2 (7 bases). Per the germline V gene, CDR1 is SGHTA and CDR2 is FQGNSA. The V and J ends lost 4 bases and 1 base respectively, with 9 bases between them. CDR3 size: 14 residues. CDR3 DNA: TGTGCCAGCAGCTCCGGGGGGCGCACAGATACGCAGTATTTT. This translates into CASSSGGRTDTQYF.

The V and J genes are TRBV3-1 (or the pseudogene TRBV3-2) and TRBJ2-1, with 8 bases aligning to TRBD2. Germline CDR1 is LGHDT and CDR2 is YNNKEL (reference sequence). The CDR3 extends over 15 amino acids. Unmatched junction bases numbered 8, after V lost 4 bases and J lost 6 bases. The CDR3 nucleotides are TGTGCCAGCAGCCTACGGGCACTAGCGGTCAATGAGCAGTTCTTC. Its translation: CASSLRALAVNEQFF.

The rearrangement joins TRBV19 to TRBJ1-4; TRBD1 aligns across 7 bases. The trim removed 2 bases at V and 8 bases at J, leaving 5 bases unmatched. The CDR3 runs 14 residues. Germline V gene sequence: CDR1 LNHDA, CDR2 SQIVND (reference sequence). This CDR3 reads CASSIRTGEEKLFF. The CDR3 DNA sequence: TGTGCCAGTAGTATACGGACAGGAGAGGAAAAACTGTTTTTT.

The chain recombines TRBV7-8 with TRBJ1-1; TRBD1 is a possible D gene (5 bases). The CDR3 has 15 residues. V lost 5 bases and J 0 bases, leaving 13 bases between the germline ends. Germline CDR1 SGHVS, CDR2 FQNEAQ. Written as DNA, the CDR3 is TGTGCCAGCAGCCGAGGGGCACGGATGAACACTGAAGCTTTCTTT. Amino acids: CASSRGARMNTEAFF.

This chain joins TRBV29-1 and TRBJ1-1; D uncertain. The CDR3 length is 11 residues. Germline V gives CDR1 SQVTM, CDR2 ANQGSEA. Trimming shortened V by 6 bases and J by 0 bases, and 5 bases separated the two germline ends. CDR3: CSVQMNTEAFF. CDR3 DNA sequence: TGCAGCGTACAAATGAACACTGAAGCTTTCTTT.

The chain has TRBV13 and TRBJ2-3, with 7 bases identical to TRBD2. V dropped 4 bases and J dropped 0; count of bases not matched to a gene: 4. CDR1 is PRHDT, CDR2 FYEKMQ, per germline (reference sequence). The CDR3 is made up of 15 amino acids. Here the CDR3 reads CASSSRTSSTDTQYF. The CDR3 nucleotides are TGTGCCAGCAGCTCCCGGACTAGTAGCACAGATACGCAGTATTTT.

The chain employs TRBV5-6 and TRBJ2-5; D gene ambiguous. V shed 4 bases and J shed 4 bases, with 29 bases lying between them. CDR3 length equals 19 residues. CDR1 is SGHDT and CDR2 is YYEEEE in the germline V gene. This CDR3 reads CASSARSSNSPTPPETQYF. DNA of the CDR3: TGTGCCAGCAGCGCACGCTCTTCGAATAGCCCCACACCACCAGAGACCCAGTACTTC.

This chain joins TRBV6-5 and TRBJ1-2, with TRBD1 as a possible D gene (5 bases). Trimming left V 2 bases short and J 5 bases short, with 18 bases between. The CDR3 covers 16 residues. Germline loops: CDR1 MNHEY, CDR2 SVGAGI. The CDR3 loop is CASSYPRQGGGYGYTF. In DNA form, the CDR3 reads TGTGCCAGCAGTTACCCGAGGCAGGGAGGAGGGTATGGCTACACCTTC.

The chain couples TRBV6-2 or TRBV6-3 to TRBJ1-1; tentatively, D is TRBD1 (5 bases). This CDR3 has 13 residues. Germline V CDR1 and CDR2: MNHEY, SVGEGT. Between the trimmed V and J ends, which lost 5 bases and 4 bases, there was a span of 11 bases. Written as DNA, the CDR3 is TGTGCCAGCAGTACGGGGGGTACCACTGAAGCTTTCTTT. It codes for CASSTGGTTEAFF.

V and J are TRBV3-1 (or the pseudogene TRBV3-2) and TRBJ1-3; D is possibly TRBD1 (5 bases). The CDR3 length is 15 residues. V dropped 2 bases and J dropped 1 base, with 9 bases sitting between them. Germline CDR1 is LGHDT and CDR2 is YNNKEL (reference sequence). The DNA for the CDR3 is TGTGCCAGCAGCCAAACCCCAGGGTCTGGAAACACCATATATTTT. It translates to CASSQTPGSGNTIYF.

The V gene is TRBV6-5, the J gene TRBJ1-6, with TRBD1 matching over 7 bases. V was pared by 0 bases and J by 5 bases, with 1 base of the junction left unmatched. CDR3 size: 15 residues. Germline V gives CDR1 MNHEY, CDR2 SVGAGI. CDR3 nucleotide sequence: TGTGCCAGCAGTTACTCCGGGACAGATAATTCACCCCTCCACTTT. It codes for CASSYSGTDNSPLHF.